This T cell receptor beta chain came from a study of T cell repertoires in cytomegalovirus infection. Study results and limitations: HLA-C-restricted CMV clonotypes gave the most frequent clonotype in two of eight donors.

As concerns this clonotype: Antigen specificity is unknown.

Germline CDR1 is SGHTA and CDR2 is FQGTGA. This CDR3 comprises 16 residues. Trimming removed 2 bases at V and 5 bases at J, with 13 bases between. MiXCR, run by TCRdb on the reads, gives a single entry per CDR3 protein. Seen here are 830,000 or so distinct CDR3 sequences, about 33% observed once, and the top ten hold over 10%. This material consisted of cultured CD8+ T cells from PBMCs, taken from culture after CMV antigen stimulation. The receptor's source is a human donor in good health (CMV status not recorded). Some clones in this sample may be carry-over from other donors' samples. V is TRBV7-3 and J is TRBJ1-6; D is perhaps TRBD1 (5 bases). In DNA, the CDR3 is TGTGCCAGCAGCTTACTCGGGGCGCGGGATAATTCACCCCTCCACTTT. Residues: CASSLLGARDNSPLHF.